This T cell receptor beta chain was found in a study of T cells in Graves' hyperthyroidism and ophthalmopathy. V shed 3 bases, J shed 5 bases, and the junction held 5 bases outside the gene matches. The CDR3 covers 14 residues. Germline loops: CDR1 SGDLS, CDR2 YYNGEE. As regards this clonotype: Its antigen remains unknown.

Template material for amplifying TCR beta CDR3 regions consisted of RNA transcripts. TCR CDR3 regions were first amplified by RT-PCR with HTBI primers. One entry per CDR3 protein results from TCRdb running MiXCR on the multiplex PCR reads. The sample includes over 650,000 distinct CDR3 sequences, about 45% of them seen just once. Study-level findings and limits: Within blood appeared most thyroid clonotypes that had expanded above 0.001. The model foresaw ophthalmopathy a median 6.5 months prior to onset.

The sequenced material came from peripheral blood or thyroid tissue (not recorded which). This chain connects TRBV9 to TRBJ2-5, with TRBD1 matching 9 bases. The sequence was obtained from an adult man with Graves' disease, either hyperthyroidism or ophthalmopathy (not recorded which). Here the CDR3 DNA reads TGTGCCAGCAGCGACCGACAGGGGGGGGAGACCCAGTACTTC. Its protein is CASSDRQGGETQYF.